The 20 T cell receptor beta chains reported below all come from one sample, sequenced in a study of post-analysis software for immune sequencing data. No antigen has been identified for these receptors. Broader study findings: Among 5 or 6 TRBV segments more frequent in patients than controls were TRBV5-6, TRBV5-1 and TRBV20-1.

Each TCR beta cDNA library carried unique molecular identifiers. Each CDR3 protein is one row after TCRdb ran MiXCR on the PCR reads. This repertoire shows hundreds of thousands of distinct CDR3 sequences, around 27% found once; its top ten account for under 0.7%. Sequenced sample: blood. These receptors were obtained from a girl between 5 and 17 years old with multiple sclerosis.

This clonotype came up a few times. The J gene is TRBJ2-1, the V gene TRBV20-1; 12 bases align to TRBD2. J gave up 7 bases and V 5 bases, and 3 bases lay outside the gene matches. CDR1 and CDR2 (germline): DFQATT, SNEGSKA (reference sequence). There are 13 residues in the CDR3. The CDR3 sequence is CSAGLAGGNEQFF. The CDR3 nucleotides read TGCAGTGCTGGGCTAGCGGGGGGGAATGAGCAGTTCTTC.

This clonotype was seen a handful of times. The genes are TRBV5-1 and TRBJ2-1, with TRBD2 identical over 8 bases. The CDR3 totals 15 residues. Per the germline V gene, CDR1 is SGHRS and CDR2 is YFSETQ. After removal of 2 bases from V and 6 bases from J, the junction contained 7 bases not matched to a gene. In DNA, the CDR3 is TGCGCCAGCAGCTTTAGCGGGATTTCCGCCAATGAGCAGTTCTTC. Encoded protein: CASSFSGISANEQFF.

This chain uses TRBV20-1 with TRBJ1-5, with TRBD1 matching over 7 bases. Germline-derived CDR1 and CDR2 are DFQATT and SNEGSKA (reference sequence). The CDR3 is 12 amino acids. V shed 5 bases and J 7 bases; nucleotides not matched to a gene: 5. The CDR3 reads CSAGDREQPQHF. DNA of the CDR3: TGCAGTGCTGGTGACAGGGAACAGCCCCAGCATTTT.

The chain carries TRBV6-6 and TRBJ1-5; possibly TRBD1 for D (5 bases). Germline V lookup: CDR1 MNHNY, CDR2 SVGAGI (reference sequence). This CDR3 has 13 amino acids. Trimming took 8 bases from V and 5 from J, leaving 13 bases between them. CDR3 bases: TGTGCCAGCGGGCGCAGGGAGGATCAGCCCCAGCATTTT. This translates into CASGRREDQPQHF.

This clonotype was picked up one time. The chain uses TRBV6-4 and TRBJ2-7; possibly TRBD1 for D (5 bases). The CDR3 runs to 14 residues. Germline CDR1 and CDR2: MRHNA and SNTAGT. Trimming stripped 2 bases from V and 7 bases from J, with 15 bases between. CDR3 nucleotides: TGTGCCAGCAGTGACCGTCCAGGGCACAATGAGCAGTACTTC. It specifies CASSDRPGHNEQYF.

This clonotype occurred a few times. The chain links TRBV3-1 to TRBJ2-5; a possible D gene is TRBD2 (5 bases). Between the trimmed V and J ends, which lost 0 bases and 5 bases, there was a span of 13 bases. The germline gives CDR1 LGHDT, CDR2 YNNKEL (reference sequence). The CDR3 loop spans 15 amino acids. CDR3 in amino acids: CASSQDLPQRETQYF. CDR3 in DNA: TGTGCCAGCAGCCAAGATCTCCCGCAGCGGGAGACCCAGTACTTC.

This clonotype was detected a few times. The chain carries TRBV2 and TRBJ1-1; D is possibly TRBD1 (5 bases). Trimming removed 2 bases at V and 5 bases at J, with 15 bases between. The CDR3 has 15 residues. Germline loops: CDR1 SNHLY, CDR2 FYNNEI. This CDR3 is CASSEKGFRRTEAFF. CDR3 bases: TGTGCCAGCAGTGAAAAGGGGTTCCGGCGGACTGAAGCTTTCTTT.

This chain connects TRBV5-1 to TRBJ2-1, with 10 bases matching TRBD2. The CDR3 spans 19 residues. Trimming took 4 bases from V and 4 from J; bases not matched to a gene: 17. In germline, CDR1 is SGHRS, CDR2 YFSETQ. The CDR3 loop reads CASSPTGLAGVSRYNEQFF. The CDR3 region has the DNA TGCGCCAGCAGCCCCACAGGGCTAGCGGGAGTATCCCGTTACAATGAGCAGTTCTTC. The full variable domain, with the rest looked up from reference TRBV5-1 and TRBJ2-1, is KAGVTQTPRYLIKTRGQQVTLSCSPISGHRSVSWYQQTPGQGLQFLFEYFSETQRNKGNFPGRFSGRQFSNSRSEMNVSTLELGDSALYLCASSPTGLAGVSRYNEQFFGPGTRLTVL.

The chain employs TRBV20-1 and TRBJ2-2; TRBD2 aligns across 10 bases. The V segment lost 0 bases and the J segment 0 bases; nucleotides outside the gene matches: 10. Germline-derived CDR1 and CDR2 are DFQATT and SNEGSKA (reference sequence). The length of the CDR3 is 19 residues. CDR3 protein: CSARDVRTSGVPNTGELFF. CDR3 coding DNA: TGCAGTGCTAGAGATGTACGGACTAGCGGAGTCCCGAACACCGGGGAGCTGTTTTTT.

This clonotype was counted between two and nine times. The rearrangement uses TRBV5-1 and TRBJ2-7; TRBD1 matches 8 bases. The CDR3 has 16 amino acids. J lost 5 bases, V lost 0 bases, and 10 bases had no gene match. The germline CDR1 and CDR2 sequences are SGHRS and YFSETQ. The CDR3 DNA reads TGCGCCAGCAGCTTGGCCTTGACAGGGGACGGGCACGAGCAGTACTTC. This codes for CASSLALTGDGHEQYF.

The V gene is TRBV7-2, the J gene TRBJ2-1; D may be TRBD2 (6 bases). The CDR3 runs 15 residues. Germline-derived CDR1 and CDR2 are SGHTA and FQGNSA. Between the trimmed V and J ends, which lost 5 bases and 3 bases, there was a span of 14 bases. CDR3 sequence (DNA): TGTGCCAGCAGCCCCAACCAGGGAGGCTACAATGAGCAGTTCTTC. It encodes CASSPNQGGYNEQFF.

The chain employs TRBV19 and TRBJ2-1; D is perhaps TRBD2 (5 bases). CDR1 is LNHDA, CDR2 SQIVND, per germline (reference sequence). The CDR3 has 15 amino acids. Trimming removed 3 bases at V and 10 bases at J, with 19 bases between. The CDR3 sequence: CASSIVDGLYWEQFF. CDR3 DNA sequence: TGTGCCAGTAGTATCGTGGACGGACTCTATTGGGAGCAGTTCTTC.

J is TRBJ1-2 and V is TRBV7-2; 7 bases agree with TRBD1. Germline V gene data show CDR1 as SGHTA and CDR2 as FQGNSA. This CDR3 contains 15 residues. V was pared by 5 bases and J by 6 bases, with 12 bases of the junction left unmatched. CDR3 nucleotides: TGTGCCAGCAGCCCACAGACAGGGAAACTAAATGGCTACACCTTC. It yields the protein CASSPQTGKLNGYTF.

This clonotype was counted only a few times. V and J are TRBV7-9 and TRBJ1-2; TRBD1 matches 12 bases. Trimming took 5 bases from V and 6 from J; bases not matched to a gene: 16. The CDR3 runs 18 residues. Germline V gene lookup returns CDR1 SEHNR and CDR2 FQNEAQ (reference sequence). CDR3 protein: CASSADRGDRGRLNGYTF. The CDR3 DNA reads TGTGCCAGCAGCGCCGATCGGGGGGACAGGGGGCGTCTGAATGGCTACACCTTC.

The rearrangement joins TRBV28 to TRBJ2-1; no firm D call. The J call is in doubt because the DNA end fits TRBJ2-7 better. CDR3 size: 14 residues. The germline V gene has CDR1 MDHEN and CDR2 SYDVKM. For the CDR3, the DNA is TGTGCCAGCCTCGGGCCACCCCCTTACAATGAGCAGTACTTC. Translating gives CASLGPPPYNEQYF.

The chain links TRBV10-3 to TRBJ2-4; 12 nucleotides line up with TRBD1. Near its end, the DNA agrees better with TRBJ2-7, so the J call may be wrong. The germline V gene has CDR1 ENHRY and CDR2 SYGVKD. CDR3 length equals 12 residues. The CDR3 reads CAIRDRGLEQYF. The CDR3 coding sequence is TGTGCCATCCGGGACAGGGGGCTCGAGCAGTACTTC.

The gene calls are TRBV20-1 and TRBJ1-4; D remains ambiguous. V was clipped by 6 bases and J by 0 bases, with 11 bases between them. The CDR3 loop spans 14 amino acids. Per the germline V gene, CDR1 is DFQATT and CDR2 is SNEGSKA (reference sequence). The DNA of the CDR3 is TGCAGTGCCCCCGGTAGGACAACTAATGAAAAACTGTTTTTT. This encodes CSAPGRTTNEKLFF.

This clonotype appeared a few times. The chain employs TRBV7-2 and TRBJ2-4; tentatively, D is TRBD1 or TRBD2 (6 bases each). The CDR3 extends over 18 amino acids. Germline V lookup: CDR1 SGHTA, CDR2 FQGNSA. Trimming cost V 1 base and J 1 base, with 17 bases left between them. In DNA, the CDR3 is TGTGCCAGCAGCTTAGATATTGGGGGCGGAGGGGCCAAAAACATTCAGTACTTC. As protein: CASSLDIGGGGAKNIQYF.

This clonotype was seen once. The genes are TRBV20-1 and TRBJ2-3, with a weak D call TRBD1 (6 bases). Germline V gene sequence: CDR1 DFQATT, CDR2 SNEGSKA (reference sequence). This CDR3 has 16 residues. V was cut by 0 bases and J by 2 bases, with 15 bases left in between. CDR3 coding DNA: TGCAGTGCTAGAGATCTGGAGAGGGGGAACACAGATACGCAGTATTTT. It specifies CSARDLERGNTDTQYF.

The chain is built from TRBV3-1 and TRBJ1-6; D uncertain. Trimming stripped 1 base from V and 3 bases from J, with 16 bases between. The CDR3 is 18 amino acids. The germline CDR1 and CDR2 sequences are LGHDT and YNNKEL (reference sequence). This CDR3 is CASSQVMGRSSYNSPLHF. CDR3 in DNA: TGTGCCAGCAGCCAAGTAATGGGCAGGTCGAGCTATAATTCACCCCTCCACTTT.